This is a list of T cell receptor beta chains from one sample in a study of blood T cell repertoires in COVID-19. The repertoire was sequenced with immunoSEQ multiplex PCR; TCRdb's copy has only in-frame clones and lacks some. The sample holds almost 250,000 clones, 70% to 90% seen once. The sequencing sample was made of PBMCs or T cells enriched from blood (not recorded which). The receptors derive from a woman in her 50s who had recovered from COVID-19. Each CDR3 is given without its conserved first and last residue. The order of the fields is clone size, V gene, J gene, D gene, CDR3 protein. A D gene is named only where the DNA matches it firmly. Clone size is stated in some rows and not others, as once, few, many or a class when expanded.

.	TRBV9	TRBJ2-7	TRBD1	ASSVDGTAEQY
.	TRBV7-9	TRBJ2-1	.	ASSEDMRVVNEQF
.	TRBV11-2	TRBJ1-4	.	ASSSLGWEKLF
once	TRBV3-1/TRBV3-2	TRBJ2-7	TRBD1	ASSPGGTGPLTYEQY
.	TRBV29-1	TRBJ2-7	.	SVGSREAYEQY
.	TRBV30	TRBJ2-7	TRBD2	AWSVSRTSGSIYEQY
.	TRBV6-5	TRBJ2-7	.	ASSYSFEQY
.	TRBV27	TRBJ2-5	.	ASSTGWGRTGETQY
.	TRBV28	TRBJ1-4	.	ASRDSTGPSEKLF
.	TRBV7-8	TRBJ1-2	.	ASSLGRQGNYGYT
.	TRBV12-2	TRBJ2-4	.	ASRFMRECAKNIQY
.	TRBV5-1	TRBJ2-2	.	ASSSQGRPNTGELF
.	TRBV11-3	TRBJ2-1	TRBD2	ASSLAGGSYNEQF
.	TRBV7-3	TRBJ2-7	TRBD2	ASSFSGRPEEQY
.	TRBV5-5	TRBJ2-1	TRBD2	ASSSLADNEQF
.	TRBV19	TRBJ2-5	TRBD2	ASSIIGLSGREEETQY
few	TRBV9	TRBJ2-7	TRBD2	ASSPGLAGGWVYEQY
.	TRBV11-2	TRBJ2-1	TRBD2	ASSSLQGLDDEQF
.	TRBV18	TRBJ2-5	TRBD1	ASSPGTGGRETQY
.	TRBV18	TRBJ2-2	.	ASSPLVQTNTGELF
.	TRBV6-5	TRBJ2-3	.	GSGDSTDTQY
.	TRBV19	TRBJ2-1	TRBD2	ASSIIGAGADEQF